This record covers a single TCR beta chain. Assay used: immunoSEQ multiplex PCR; TCRdb lists only in-frame clones, some missing. The sample shows some 100,000 clones, 65% to 90% of them seen only once. Clinical history reported by participants formed the basis on which cohorts were assigned. Recovered status in Cohort 3 required two negative PCRs, clearance, or symptom resolution. The sample belongs to a study of blood T cell repertoires in COVID-19. About the study: Italy, Spain and the United States were the sources of the convalescent and acute COVID-19 samples. PBMCs, B-cell-depleted T cells, or T cells provided the cDNA or gDNA that made up the material.

CDR3 size: 15 residues. Germline values: CDR1 MRHNA, CDR2 SNTAGT. With V trimmed by 3 bases and J by 2 bases, 5 bases remained unmatched. This chain links TRBV6-4 with TRBJ2-5; 8 nucleotides align to TRBD2. The TCR comes from a woman aged 50 to 60 who had recovered from COVID-19. The sequencing sample was made of PBMCs or T cells enriched from blood (not recorded which). The CDR3 region is CASSEVAGSQETQYF. DNA of the CDR3: TGTGCCAGCAGTGAGGTAGCGGGGTCTCAAGAGACCCAGTACTTC.